This T cell receptor beta chain was recorded in a study of beta chain features in type 1 diabetes. General study findings and limits: Within the patient group, naive, central memory and Treg TCRB repertoires appeared more similar to each other than within healthy donors. Over-representation of high TCR-expressing cells was a possible consequence of cDNA sequencing. Shortening that was moderate but significant affected the TCRB CDR3s of Type 1 diabetes patients in all four CD4+ subsets.

This CDR3 is 13 amino acids long. Trimming took off 0 bases at V and 3 bases at J, with 6 bases between the two ends. Germline lookup yields CDR1 SGHRS and CDR2 YFSETQ. This clone was found a few times. The antigen remains undetermined. This specimen includes other DNA sequences encoding the same CDR3. Every isolated RNA sample was fully reverse transcribed, so sequencing captured expressed TCRB transcripts. Sequenced by immunoSEQ multiplex PCR; TCRdb stores in-frame clones only, minus some. The sample consists of about 400,000 clones, approximately 12% of them appearing once. The sequencing sample was made of naive CD4+ T cells from blood. The V and J genes are TRBV5-1 and TRBJ1-1, with D unclear. This TCR was sampled from a woman aged 18-30 years with type 1 diabetes. For the CDR3, the DNA is TGCGCCAGCAGCTTGGGCGTGGACACTGAAGCTTTCTTT. Protein: CASSLGVDTEAFF.